The 13 T cell receptor beta chains reported below all come from one sample, sequenced in a study of T cell changes during pregnancy in multiple sclerosis. Only in-frame clones appear in the TCRdb table, and some are missing; sequencing was by immunoSEQ multiplex PCR. The data hold 30,000 to 45,000 clones, with roughly 94% observed a single time. Source: CD4+ T cells from peripheral blood mononuclear cells, taken after pregnancy. These TCRs come from a female donor with multiple sclerosis, enrolled in a pregnancy study.

In its sample, this clone was seen once. V gene TRBV5-1 combines with J gene TRBJ2-7; TRBD1 matches at 10 bases. The CDR3 has 14 residues. Germline CDR1 and CDR2: SGHRS and YFSETQ. The V gene end was trimmed by 2 bases and the J gene end by 7 bases; junction bases not matched to a gene: 6. CDR3 in amino acids: CASSFDRGHREQYF. CDR3 bases: TGCGCCAGCAGCTTCGACAGGGGGCATAGGGAGCAGTACTTC.

The chain couples TRBV18 to TRBJ2-1; 7 bases align to TRBD2. V lost 0 bases, J lost 10 bases, and 3 bases stayed unmatched. CDR3 length: 13 amino acids. The germline CDR1 and CDR2 sequences are KGHSH and LQKENI. CDR3 bases: TGTGCCAGCTCACCACCAACTAGCGAGGAGCAGTTCTTC. Translating it yields CASSPPTSEEQFF.

The chain combines TRBV7-2 with TRBJ2-4; 9 bases agree with TRBD1. This CDR3 spans 16 amino acids. V shed 5 bases, J shed 0 bases, and the junction held 5 bases outside the gene matches. The germline V gene has CDR1 SGHTA and CDR2 FQGNSA. The CDR3 DNA follows: TGTGCCAGCAGCCCGGGACAGGGTGTAGCCAAAAACATTCAGTACTTC. This sequence encodes CASSPGQGVAKNIQYF.

In DNA form, the CDR3 reads TGTGCCAGCAGCGCCTTCGGGAACTCTGGAAACACCATATATTTT. As protein: CASSAFGNSGNTIYF. The J gene is TRBJ1-3, the V gene TRBV11-1; D is unclear. The V and J ends lost 5 bases and 0 bases respectively, with 11 bases between them. The CDR3 runs 15 residues. Germline assignment: CDR1 SGHAT and CDR2 FQDESV (reference sequence).

The chain combines TRBV7-3 with TRBJ1-3, with TRBD1 identical over 8 bases. V dropped 5 bases and J dropped 2; count of bases not matched to a gene: 5. The CDR3 has 15 amino acids. Germline CDR1 SGHTA, CDR2 FQGTGA. This chain's CDR3 is CASSETGVTGNTIYF. CDR3 nucleotides: TGTGCCAGCAGCGAGACAGGGGTCACTGGAAACACCATATATTTT.

The chain employs TRBV4-2 and TRBJ2-7; 7 bases fit TRBD1. Germline loops: CDR1 LGHNA, CDR2 YNFKEQ. The CDR3 contains 16 residues. V lost 3 bases to trimming and J lost 3 bases; unmatched junction nucleotides: 11. CDR3 nucleotide sequence: TGTGCCAGCAGCCACTTATTTAGGGGACAGTTCTACGAGCAGTACTTC. It translates to CASSHLFRGQFYEQYF.

The chain carries TRBV2 and TRBJ2-3; D ambiguous. Germline V CDR1 and CDR2: SNHLY, FYNNEI. The CDR3 has 14 amino acids. V was shortened by 0 bases and J by 5 bases, with 9 bases between the two germline ends. The DNA for the CDR3 is TGTGCCAGCAGTGAAGCCCTTCCCAGAGATACGCAGTATTTT. Protein: CASSEALPRDTQYF.

The chain uses TRBV10-3 and TRBJ2-3; 9 bases are a match to TRBD2. Germline V gene sequence: CDR1 ENHRY, CDR2 SYGVKD. There are 15 residues in the CDR3. With V trimmed by 7 bases and J by 2 bases, 7 bases remained unmatched. The CDR3 here is CAITGGGGATDTQYF. CDR3 DNA: TGTGCCATCACCGGGGGCGGGGGGGCCACAGATACGCAGTATTTT.

This clone was counted a single time. The chain links TRBV6-6 to TRBJ1-1; weak D call: TRBD1 (6 bases). The CDR3 extends over 14 amino acids. Germline loops: CDR1 MNHNY, CDR2 SVGAGI (reference sequence). The V end was cut by 8 bases, the J end by 4 bases, with 17 bases between. The CDR3 region has the DNA TGTGCCAGCCTTCGGGGGGCGGTGGTCACTGAAGCTTTCTTT. It translates to CASLRGAVVTEAFF.

This chain connects TRBV19 to TRBJ2-2; TRBD1 aligns across 9 bases. CDR3 length: 15 amino acids. The J segment lost 0 bases and the V segment lost 7 bases, leaving 3 bases of the junction unmatched. Germline loops: CDR1 LNHDA, CDR2 SQIVND (reference sequence). This CDR3 is CASKRTGANTGELFF. The CDR3 region has the DNA TGTGCCAGTAAAAGGACAGGGGCGAACACCGGGGAGCTGTTTTTT.

V is TRBV5-5 and J is TRBJ1-2; a weak D match, TRBD1 (5 bases). CDR1 is SGHKS and CDR2 is YYEKEE in the germline V gene (reference sequence). The CDR3 runs 14 residues. V lost 2 bases to trimming and J lost 2 bases, with 10 bases between them. DNA for the CDR3: TGTGCCAGCAGCTTAACACAGGCGAACTATGGCTACACCTTC. Protein sequence: CASSLTQANYGYTF.

This clone was detected only once. This chain uses TRBV9 with TRBJ2-7; 10 positions match TRBD1. The V segment lost 3 bases and the J segment 0 bases; nucleotides outside the gene matches: 3. This CDR3 contains 15 residues. Germline CDR1 and CDR2: SGDLS and YYNGEE. The CDR3 sequence is CASSGRTGGSYEQYF. DNA of the CDR3: TGTGCCAGCAGCGGACGGACAGGGGGCTCCTACGAGCAGTACTTC.

This chain joins TRBV7-8 and TRBJ1-1, with 11 bases matching TRBD1. The CDR3 extends over 15 amino acids. CDR1 and CDR2 from the germline V gene are SGHVS and FQNEAQ. Trimming at V came to 5 bases and at J to 3 bases, leaving 5 bases not matched to a gene. CDR3 region: CASSTGQGGDTEAFF. The CDR3 DNA sequence: TGTGCCAGCAGCACGGGACAGGGGGGGGACACTGAAGCTTTCTTT.